This TCR beta chain is drawn from a study of Tregs in tolerant kidney transplant recipients. Unstimulated regulatory T cells (CD4+CD25+CD127-), CD4+CD25- non-regulatory cells, CD4 and CD8 cells were FACS-sorted from thawed PBMCs. CDR1 and CDR2 from the germline V gene are MNHEY and SVGAGI. There are 14 residues in the CDR3. V gave up 2 bases and J gave up 4 bases, with 11 bases separating them. TCRdb's table, derived via immunoSEQ multiplex PCR, lists solely in-frame clones and lacks some. The profile shows roughly 69,000 clones, 85% to 90% of them singletons. The V call is TRBV6-5, the J call TRBJ1-1; D possibly corresponds to TRBD1 (6 bases). The sequence derives from a human donor who received a combined kidney and bone marrow transplant. Here the sequenced sample was CD4+ T cells from blood, taken before the transplant. The CDR3 reads CASSYGGAGTEAFF. CDR3 DNA sequence: TGTGCCAGCAGTTACGGGGGGGCCGGCACTGAAGCTTTCTTT.